The source of this TCR beta chain is a study of blood T cell repertoires in COVID-19. About the research overall: Spain, Italy and the United States supplied samples that represented acute and convalescent COVID-19.

The protocol was immunoSEQ multiplex PCR, while the TCRdb copy is restricted to in-frame clones and leaves out a portion. In the table there are some 30,000 clones, about 90% of which are singletons. The CDR3 loop spans 17 amino acids. The V end lost 0 bases, the J end lost 5 bases, and 20 bases lay between the germline ends. CDR1 is SGHRS and CDR2 is YFSETQ in the germline V gene. This clone was observed once. V is TRBV5-1 and J is TRBJ1-2; perhaps TRBD1 as D (5 bases). The TCR was taken from a human donor in a cohort sampled during active COVID-19. Sequenced input: peripheral blood. DNA of the CDR3: TGCGCCAGCAGCTTGGCCATTGTTTTACAGGTGGAGTATGGCTACACCTTC. Translating gives CASSLAIVLQVEYGYTF.